This T cell receptor (beta chain) was sequenced during a study of early T cells in non-severe SARS-CoV-2 infection listed by TCRdb under 2021. The study in broad terms: Because TCR sequencing was done on bulk RNA from unsorted whole blood, the alpha and beta chains could not be paired. Study-level results and caveats: VDJdb matching was skewed toward anti-spike CD8 responses, so virus-specific expansions were likely underestimated and private and CD4 specificities were missed.

Set within a cohort of healthcare workers in London, UK, this nested case-control study involved weekly PCR testing of nasopharyngeal swabs along with blood sampling. Healthcare workers were enrolled in the week of the UK lockdown, from 23 to 31 March 2020, and were followed every week for up to roughly 16 weeks. Receptor libraries were prepared by 5' RACE. TCRdb records NextSeq 500 as the sequencer. Unique molecular identifiers were attached to individual cDNA molecules in the TCR library protocol so that sequencing error and PCR bias could be corrected. TCR alpha and beta chains were both sequenced, and the abundances of alpha and beta sequences in each sample were closely correlated with each other. The study's own analysis went as follows. Decombinator V4 was used to perform V gene, J gene and CDR3 annotation of TCR sequences. TCRs were defined as expanded if a significant change between any two time points was detected under a Poisson model with p below 0.0001. TCR abundances were normalised to the total number of TCRs sequenced per sample and were expressed as counts per million. MAIT TCRs were defined by TRAV1-2 paired with TRAJ12, TRAJ20 or TRAJ33, and iNKT TCRs by TRAV10 paired with TRAJ18. VDJdb, accessed on 1 November 2021, was searched for TCRs annotated for CMV, EBV and SARS-CoV-2, and TCRs annotated for more than one antigen were excluded. Starting from the raw public reads, TCRdb applied fastp trimming at Q25, assembled clones with MiXCR and retained in-frame beta chains. Each CDR3 protein gets just one entry, which takes the most common genes and DNA from the rows behind it. The V and J calls and clone size come from TCRdb's table, not from the authors' own analysis. The sample data list 45,000 to 70,000 distinct CDR3 sequences, and around 8.3% of these were observed just once. Over 9.5% of the sample belongs to the ten largest clones.

Only a few counts were recorded for this clonotype. The antigen it recognizes is unknown. Base qualities were left out, and no much larger clone turns up one base away. CDR1 and CDR2 were assigned from the germline V gene (reference sequence) as SEHNR and FQNEAQ. Trimming takes 5 bases off V and 8 bases off J; junction bases not matched to a gene: 13. The CDR3 spans 17 residues, from the cysteine through the phenylalanine. Of all the DNA, just the CDR3 is kept, 51 bases in frame from base 1. This clonotype originated in an adult who was a healthcare worker with PCR-confirmed SARS-CoV-2 infection or an uninfected control (not recorded which). The V and J segments used are TRBV7-9 and TRBJ2-1; 12 middle bases align to TRBD2. The sequences come from whole blood, collected at baseline. For the CDR3, the sequence is CASSLGTSGSFDYEQFF. The nucleotides read TGTGCCAGCAGCCTAGGGACTAGCGGGTCTTTCGACTATGAGCAGTTCTTC.